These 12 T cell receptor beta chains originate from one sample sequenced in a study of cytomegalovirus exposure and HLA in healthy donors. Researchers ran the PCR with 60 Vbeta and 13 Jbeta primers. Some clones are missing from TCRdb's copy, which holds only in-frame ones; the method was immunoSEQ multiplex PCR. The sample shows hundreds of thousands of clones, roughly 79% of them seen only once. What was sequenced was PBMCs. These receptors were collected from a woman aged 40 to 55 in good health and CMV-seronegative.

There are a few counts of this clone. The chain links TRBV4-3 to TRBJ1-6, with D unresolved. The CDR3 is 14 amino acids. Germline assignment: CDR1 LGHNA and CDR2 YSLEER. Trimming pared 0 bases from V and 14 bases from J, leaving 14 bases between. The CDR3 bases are TGCGCCAGCAGCCAAGATCGGTCGCTTTTGGCCCTCCACTTT. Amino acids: CASSQDRSLLALHF.

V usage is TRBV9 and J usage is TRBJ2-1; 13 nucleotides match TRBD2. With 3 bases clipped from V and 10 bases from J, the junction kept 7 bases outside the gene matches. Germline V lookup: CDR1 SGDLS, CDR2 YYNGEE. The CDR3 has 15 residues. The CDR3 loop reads CASSGLAGGREEQFF. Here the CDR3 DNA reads TGTGCCAGCAGCGGACTAGCGGGGGGCCGGGAGGAGCAGTTCTTC.

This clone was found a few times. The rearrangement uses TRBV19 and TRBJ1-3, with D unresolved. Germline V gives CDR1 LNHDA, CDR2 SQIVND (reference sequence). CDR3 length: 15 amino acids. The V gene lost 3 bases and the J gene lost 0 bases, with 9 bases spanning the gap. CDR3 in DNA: TGTGCCAGTAGTATCCCGCCGGGCTCTGGAAACACCATATATTTT. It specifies CASSIPPGSGNTIYF.

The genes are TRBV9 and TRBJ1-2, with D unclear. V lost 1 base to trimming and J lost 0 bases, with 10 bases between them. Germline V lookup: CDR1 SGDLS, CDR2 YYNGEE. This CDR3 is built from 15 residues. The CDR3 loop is CASSVNSRTNYGYTF. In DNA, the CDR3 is TGTGCCAGCAGCGTAAACAGCAGAACTAACTATGGCTACACCTTC.

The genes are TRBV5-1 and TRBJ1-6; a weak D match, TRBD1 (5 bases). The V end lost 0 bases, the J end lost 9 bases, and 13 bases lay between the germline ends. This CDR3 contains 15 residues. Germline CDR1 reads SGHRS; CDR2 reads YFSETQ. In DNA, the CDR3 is TGCGCCAGCAGCTTGGCAGCCAGGGAGGTTTCACCCCTCCACTTT. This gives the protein CASSLAAREVSPLHF.

The DNA for the CDR3 is TGTGCCAGTAGTGGGACAGGGGAAAACACCGGGGAGCTGTTTTTT. Translated: CASSGTGENTGELFF. The chain employs TRBV19 and TRBJ2-2; the match to TRBD1 covers 10 bases. J was trimmed by 2 bases and V by 5 bases; bases with no gene match: 2. This CDR3 comprises 15 residues. Germline V lookup: CDR1 LNHDA, CDR2 SQIVND (reference sequence).

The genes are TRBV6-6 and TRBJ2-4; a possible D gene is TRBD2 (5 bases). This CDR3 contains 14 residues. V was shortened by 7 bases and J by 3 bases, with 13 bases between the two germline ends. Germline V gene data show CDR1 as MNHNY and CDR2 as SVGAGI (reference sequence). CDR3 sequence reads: CASIPNSVKNIQYF. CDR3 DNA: TGTGCCAGCATCCCGAATAGCGTCAAAAACATTCAGTACTTC.

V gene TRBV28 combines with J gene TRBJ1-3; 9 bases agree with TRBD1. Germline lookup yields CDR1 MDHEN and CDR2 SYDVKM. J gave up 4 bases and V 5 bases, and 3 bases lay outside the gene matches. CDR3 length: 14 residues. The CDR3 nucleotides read TGTGCCAGCAGTCCCGGGACAGGGGGAAACACCATATATTTT. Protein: CASSPGTGGNTIYF. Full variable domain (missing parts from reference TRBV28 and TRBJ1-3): DVKVTQSSRYLVKRTGEKVFLECVQDMDHENMFWYRQDPGLGLRLIYFSYDVKMKEKGDIPEGYSVSREKKERFSLILESASTNQTSMYLCASSPGTGGNTIYFGEGSWLTVV.

The CDR3 bases are TGTGCCAGCAGACTACAGGGGGCTGGGCAGCCCCAGCATTTT. It encodes CASRLQGAGQPQHF. The chain couples TRBV6-5 to TRBJ1-5; the match to TRBD1 covers 9 bases. The germline gives CDR1 MNHEY, CDR2 SVGAGI. The CDR3 covers 14 residues. V lost 6 bases to trimming and J lost 7 bases; unmatched junction nucleotides: 7.

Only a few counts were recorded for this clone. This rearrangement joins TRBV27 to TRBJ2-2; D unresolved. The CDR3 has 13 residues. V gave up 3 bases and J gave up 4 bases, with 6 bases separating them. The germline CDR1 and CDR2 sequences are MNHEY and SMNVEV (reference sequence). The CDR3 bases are TGTGCCAGCAGTTTTTCGGTCACCGGGGAGCTGTTTTTT. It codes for CASSFSVTGELFF.

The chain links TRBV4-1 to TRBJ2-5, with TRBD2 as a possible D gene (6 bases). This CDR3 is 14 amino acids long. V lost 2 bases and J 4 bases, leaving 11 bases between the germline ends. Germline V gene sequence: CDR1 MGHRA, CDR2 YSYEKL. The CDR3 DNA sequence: TGCGCCAGCAGCCAAATCGGGGGACGAGAGACCCAGTACTTC. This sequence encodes CASSQIGGRETQYF.

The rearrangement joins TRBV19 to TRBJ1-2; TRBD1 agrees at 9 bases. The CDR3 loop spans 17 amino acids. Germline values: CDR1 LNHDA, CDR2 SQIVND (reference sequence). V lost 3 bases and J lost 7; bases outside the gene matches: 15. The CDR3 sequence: CASSIHGTGSLFGGYTF. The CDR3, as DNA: TGTGCCAGTAGTATTCACGGGACAGGGAGCCTATTCGGTGGCTACACCTTC.